This T cell receptor (beta chain) was identified in a study of CD8 T cells in ankylosing spondylitis. This clonotype was seen at least ten times. Its antigen remains unknown. One entry per CDR3 protein, called by TCRdb with MiXCR from the 5' RACE reads. The sample lists roughly 250,000 distinct CDR3 sequences, 8.6% occurring once. Study-level points and caveats: Blood of patients with ankylosing spondylitis appeared to be characterized by a TCR beta motif of 8 or 9 highly homologous variants. Within matched ankylosing spondylitis synovial fluid, disease-linked clones were reportedly significantly enriched.

Sample: blood, either unsorted or a sorted T cell fraction (not recorded which). The receptor's source is a male donor with ankylosing spondylitis or in good health (not recorded which).

This CDR3 reads CASSPMGVHNEKLFF. The DNA for the CDR3 is TGTGCCAGCAGCCCCATGGGGGTTCATAATGAAAAACTGTTTTTT. This chain links TRBV7-9 with TRBJ1-4, with D possibly matching TRBD1 (5 bases). The CDR3 has 15 amino acids. Germline values: CDR1 SEHNR, CDR2 FQNEAQ (reference sequence). The ends were cut back, 5 bases at V and 4 bases at J, with 14 bases in the middle.